Below are 14 T cell receptor beta chains sequenced from a single sample in a study of T cell repertoires in cytomegalovirus infection (dated by TCRdb to the late 2010s). Sequenced using an Illumina HiSeq 1500. TCRdb reworked the public reads: Q25 trimming with fastp, MiXCR clone assembly, productive beta chains retained. Rows are combined by CDR3 protein, so each entry shows the most common genes and DNA. Present in this sample are over 150,000 distinct CDR3 sequences, approximately 20% of which were seen just once. The ten largest clonotypes hold around 2.7% of the sample. What was sequenced was PBMCs. The origin of the receptors is a human donor in good health (CMV status not recorded). Some clones in this sample may be carry-over from other donors' samples.

Many counts were recorded for this clonotype. The chain combines TRBV12-3 or TRBV12-4 with TRBJ2-7; 7 bases align to TRBD1. V shed 0 bases, J shed 7 bases, and the junction held 6 bases outside the gene matches. CDR3 length: 14 amino acids. The CDR3 DNA follows: TGTGCCAGCAGTTTAGCCCCGACAGGGCCAGAGCAGTACTTC. It translates to CASSLAPTGPEQYF.

This clonotype was detected a few times. This chain connects TRBV4-3 to TRBJ1-2; 8 bases match TRBD1. Germline CDR1 LGHNA, CDR2 YSLEER. This CDR3 has 13 residues. The V and J ends lost 3 bases and 4 bases, in that order; junction bases with no gene match: 1. The CDR3 loop is CASSQGTGYGYTF. The CDR3 DNA follows: TGCGCCAGCAGCCAGGGGACAGGCTATGGCTACACCTTC.

The chain couples TRBV10-3 to TRBJ1-5, with D unresolved. Germline V gene data show CDR1 as ENHRY and CDR2 as SYGVKD. Trimming removed 6 bases at V and 4 bases at J, with 7 bases between. The CDR3 length is 12 residues. The CDR3 DNA sequence: TGTGCCATCAGGGCCGAAAATCAGCCCCAGCATTTT. As protein: CAIRAENQPQHF.

This clonotype appeared a few times. The gene calls are TRBV19 and TRBJ1-5, with D maybe TRBD1 (5 bases). Trimming took off 5 bases at V and 1 base at J, with 15 bases between the two ends. Per the germline V gene, CDR1 is LNHDA and CDR2 is SQIVND (reference sequence). The CDR3 totals 16 residues. The CDR3 region has the DNA TGTGCCAGTAGTTCCCGGCAGGGCGGCAGCAATCAGCCCCAGCATTTT. Protein product: CASSSRQGGSNQPQHF.

V gene TRBV5-1 combines with J gene TRBJ2-3; TRBD2 matches at 13 bases. Per the germline V gene, CDR1 is SGHRS and CDR2 is YFSETQ. This CDR3 is 16 amino acids long. V lost 3 bases to trimming and J lost 2 bases; unmatched junction nucleotides: 3. CDR3 residues: CASSSGTSGVTDTQYF. DNA for the CDR3: TGCGCCAGCAGCTCCGGGACTAGCGGGGTCACAGATACGCAGTATTTT.

The CDR3 DNA sequence: TGTGCCAGTAGGAGGGGGGACTATGGCTACACCTTC. Translation gives CASRRGDYGYTF. The V gene is TRBV19, the J gene TRBJ1-2, with D possibly TRBD1 on 6 matching bases. The CDR3 totals 12 residues. Germline values: CDR1 LNHDA, CDR2 SQIVND (reference sequence). V shed 6 bases and J shed 3 bases, with 8 bases lying between them.

This clonotype has ten or more counts. The rearrangement links TRBV7-2 to TRBJ2-5; 13 nucleotides line up with TRBD2. This CDR3 is built from 17 residues. Germline CDR1 is SGHTA and CDR2 is FQGNSA. V lost 3 bases, J lost 4 bases, and 8 bases stayed unmatched. CDR3 in amino acids: CASSFLPGLAGAETQYF. The CDR3 region has the DNA TGTGCCAGCAGCTTCCTCCCCGGACTAGCGGGAGCAGAGACCCAGTACTTC.

The chain joins TRBV23-1 to TRBJ2-5; 9 bases fit TRBD2. TRBV23-1 is marked as an open reading frame, function uncertain. The CDR3 contains 16 residues. With V trimmed by 4 bases and J by 9 bases, 15 bases remained unmatched. The chain's CDR3 is CASSLPKAGGSSSQYF. The CDR3 DNA reads TGCGCCAGCAGTCTTCCTAAAGCGGGAGGCTCGTCGTCCCAGTACTTC.

The table lists this clonotype with many counts. The rearrangement links TRBV7-2 to TRBJ2-1; D not resolved. The length of the CDR3 is 12 residues. Germline V gene data show CDR1 as SGHTA and CDR2 as FQGNSA. Trimming stripped 1 base from V and 10 bases from J, with 8 bases between. CDR3 bases: TGTGCCAGCAGCTTAGATATACACGAGCAGTTCTTC. Protein sequence: CASSLDIHEQFF.

CDR3 in DNA: TGCAGCGTTGGGGGTGGGAATACCTACGAGCAGTACTTC. This encodes CSVGGGNTYEQYF. The chain uses TRBV29-1 and TRBJ2-7; D not resolved. The V gene's germline CDR1 is SQVTM and CDR2 ANQGSEA. The CDR3 extends over 13 amino acids. Trimming took off 4 bases at V and 2 bases at J, with 12 bases between the two ends.

V and J are TRBV11-3 and TRBJ2-1; TRBD2 aligns across 11 bases. Trimming cost V 5 bases and J 7 bases; bases outside gene matches: 7. CDR3 length: 15 residues. Germline lookup yields CDR1 SGHNT and CDR2 YENEEA. As DNA, the CDR3 is TGTGCCAGCAGCCTACTAGCGGGAGTTGCAAATGAGCAGTTCTTC. Translating it yields CASSLLAGVANEQFF.

The chain has TRBV20-1 and TRBJ2-2, with D possibly TRBD1 on 6 matching bases. This CDR3 region has 14 residues. The germline V and J ends were trimmed by 0 bases and 3 bases, with 8 bases remaining between them. Germline V CDR1 and CDR2: DFQATT, SNEGSKA (reference sequence). The CDR3 is CSARDRGYTGELFF. In nucleotides, the CDR3 is TGCAGTGCTAGAGACAGGGGATACACCGGGGAGCTGTTTTTT.

V is TRBV5-1 and J is TRBJ2-1, with 13 bases aligning to TRBD2. The CDR3 contains 15 residues. Germline V gene data show CDR1 as SGHRS and CDR2 as YFSETQ. V shed 3 bases, J shed 10 bases, and the junction held 7 bases outside the gene matches. CDR3 sequence (DNA): TGCGCCAGCAGCTGGGGGACTAGCGGGATTGAAGAGCAGTTCTTC. As protein: CASSWGTSGIEEQFF.

This clonotype was picked up many times. The chain employs TRBV12-3 or TRBV12-4 and TRBJ1-4; a weak D match, TRBD1 (5 bases). The CDR3 runs 16 residues. The V gene lost 2 bases and the J gene lost 0 bases, with 10 bases spanning the gap. CDR3 amino acids: CASSLQGPATNEKLFF. CDR3 coding DNA: TGTGCCAGCAGTTTACAGGGACCCGCAACTAATGAAAAACTGTTTTTT.